This passage covers 11 T cell receptor beta chains from one sample sequenced in a study of blood T cell repertoires in COVID-19. Some clones are missing from TCRdb's copy, which holds only in-frame ones; the method was immunoSEQ multiplex PCR. This repertoire shows under 400,000 clones, around 87% found once; its top ten account for about 1.9%. Input material: PBMCs or T cells enriched from blood (not recorded which). Receptors originate from a middle-aged man in a cohort exposed to, infected with or recovered from COVID-19 (not recorded which).

This chain joins TRBV5-1 and TRBJ2-1; TRBD2 agrees at 12 bases. The CDR3 spans 16 residues. Trimming removed 5 bases from V and 5 bases from J; junction bases left unmatched: 8. CDR1 and CDR2 from the germline V gene are SGHRS and YFSETQ. This chain's CDR3 is CASRLAGGSLDNEQFF. The CDR3, as DNA: TGCGCCAGCAGACTAGCGGGAGGTAGCCTAGACAATGAGCAGTTCTTC.

The genes are TRBV10-2 and TRBJ1-3; TRBD1 matches 10 bases. The germline V gene has CDR1 WSHSY and CDR2 SAAADI. The CDR3 has 16 amino acids. With V trimmed by 3 bases and J by 4 bases, 6 bases remained unmatched. The DNA of the CDR3 is TGCGCCAGCAGTGAATCCGGGACAGGGGTAGGAAACACCATATATTTT. It translates to CASSESGTGVGNTIYF.

The chain uses TRBV28 and TRBJ1-2; tentative D call: TRBD1 (5 bases). Germline V CDR1 and CDR2: MDHEN, SYDVKM. Trimming left V 5 bases short and J 7 bases short, with 8 bases between. This CDR3 is 11 amino acids long. The CDR3 nucleotides read TGTGCCAGCAGTCTCAGGGTTGGCTACACCTTC. It is translated as CASSLRVGYTF.

The chain has TRBV19 and TRBJ2-5; 8 bases are a match to TRBD2. Germline lookup yields CDR1 LNHDA and CDR2 SQIVND (reference sequence). The CDR3 runs to 11 residues. The V segment lost 3 bases and the J segment 12 bases; nucleotides outside the gene matches: 3. The CDR3 sequence is CASSMAGLEYF. CDR3 DNA sequence: TGTGCCAGTAGTATGGCGGGACTAGAGTACTTC.

This chain connects TRBV3-1 (or the pseudogene TRBV3-2) to TRBJ2-1; 9 bases agree with TRBD1. Germline V gene sequence: CDR1 LGHDT, CDR2 YNNKEL (reference sequence). The CDR3 spans 15 residues. With V trimmed by 4 bases and J by 4 bases, 5 bases remained unmatched. The CDR3 bases are TGTGCCAGCAGCCCTCGGGACAGGGATTACAATGAGCAGTTCTTC. Protein: CASSPRDRDYNEQFF.

J is TRBJ2-1 and V is TRBV30, with D possibly being TRBD2 (5 bases). V lost 3 bases to trimming and J lost 1 base, with 7 bases between them. The CDR3 spans 13 residues. CDR1 is GTSNPN, CDR2 SVGIG, per germline (reference sequence). The chain's CDR3 is CAWRSGSYNEQFF. Written as DNA, the CDR3 is TGTGCCTGGAGGAGCGGATCCTACAATGAGCAGTTCTTC.

V usage is TRBV7-3 and J usage is TRBJ1-2; a possible D gene is TRBD1 (5 bases). Trimming removed 4 bases from V and 7 bases from J, with 13 bases in between. The germline CDR1 and CDR2 sequences are SGHTA and FQGTGA. This CDR3 comprises 13 residues. CDR3 protein: CASSSGGGSGYTF. CDR3 nucleotides: TGTGCCAGCAGCTCAGGCGGGGGGTCTGGCTACACCTTC.

J is TRBJ2-1 and V is TRBV7-9; weak D call: TRBD1 (6 bases). The CDR3 runs to 18 residues. Trimming shortened V by 4 bases and J by 5 bases, and 24 bases separated the two germline ends. CDR1 and CDR2 (germline): SEHNR, FQNEAQ (reference sequence). The CDR3 coding sequence is TGTGCCAGCAGCTCTGTCCCGGGACAAGGAGTCATCGACAATGAGCAGTTCTTC. Its translation: CASSSVPGQGVIDNEQFF.

The chain combines TRBV5-1 with TRBJ2-2; TRBD1 matches at 7 bases. The CDR3 contains 16 residues. The V gene end was trimmed by 0 bases and the J gene end by 2 bases; junction bases not matched to a gene: 4. CDR1 and CDR2 from the germline V gene are SGHRS and YFSETQ. This CDR3 reads CASSLAGTANTGELFF. The DNA for the CDR3 is TGCGCCAGCAGCTTGGCCGGGACAGCAAACACCGGGGAGCTGTTTTTT. Full variable domain (rest looked up from reference TRBV5-1 and TRBJ2-2): KAGVTQTPRYLIKTRGQQVTLSCSPISGHRSVSWYQQTPGQGLQFLFEYFSETQRNKGNFPGRFSGRQFSNSRSEMNVSTLELGDSALYLCASSLAGTANTGELFFGEGSRLTVL.

The genes are TRBV2 and TRBJ1-1, with D tentatively TRBD1 (5 bases). The CDR3 consists of 13 residues. V lost 6 bases, J lost 4 bases, and 12 bases lay in between. Germline lookup yields CDR1 SNHLY and CDR2 FYNNEI. CDR3 amino acids: CASRMTEGTEAFF. CDR3 nucleotides: TGTGCCAGCAGGATGACAGAAGGCACTGAAGCTTTCTTT.

The genes are TRBV18 and TRBJ2-1; 14 bases fit TRBD2. This CDR3 is 16 amino acids long. Germline V gene lookup returns CDR1 KGHSH and CDR2 LQKENI. J lost 5 bases, V lost 3 bases, and 3 bases had no gene match. The CDR3 DNA reads TGTGCCAGCTCACCCACGGGACTAGCGGGAGACAATGAGCAGTTCTTC. Its protein is CASSPTGLAGDNEQFF.